This TCR beta chain was captured by sequencing in a study of T-cell memory formation after mild COVID-19 (TCRdb year 2021). Context from the whole study: TCR sequence clusters from the two donors were found to be largely donor specific. The cohort was made up of two young adult volunteers, one female and one male, who were previously healthy. In a couple of donors, T-cell clones that expanded and contracted after mild COVID-19 were tracked by sequencing TCRalpha and TCRbeta repertoires over time.

V is clipped by 3 bases and J by 1 base, and the sequence between their germline boundaries is 12 bases long. Counted from cysteine to phenylalanine, this CDR3 has 15 amino acids. Only the CDR3 part of the read is kept: 45 bases, read in frame from the first base. As encoded in the germline V gene, CDR1 is SGHTA while CDR2 is FQGTGA. PBMCs were isolated by Ficoll-Paque density gradient centrifugation. Sequencing was carried out with an Illumina NovaSeq 6000. TCRalpha and TCRbeta cDNA libraries were constructed by 5'RACE with constant-segment primers, with sample barcodes and unique molecular identifiers being introduced. RNA was extracted from every sample with Trizol reagent. The libraries were amplified in two PCR steps, and the second step added a second sample barcode and Illumina TruSeq adapters. The libraries were sequenced on an Illumina NovaSeq using 2 x 150 bp paired-end reads. As for the authors' bioinformatics: The reads were demultiplexed and collapsed into UMI-guided consensus sequences using migec v1.2.7. With mixcr v2.1.11, UMI consensuses were aligned to TRA and TRB V and J templates and assembled into clonotypes. A clonotype was counted as expanded or contracted only when both edgeR and NoisET called the clonotype significant, with the noise models trained on biological replicates. For edgeR calls, the cutoffs were a false discovery rate-adjusted p below 0.01 and a log2 fold-change threshold of 1. As an exploratory analysis of dynamics, PCA with hierarchical clustering was applied to max-normalized trajectories of the 1000 most abundant clonotypes. Each responding clone was given a CD4 or CD8 phenotype based on the CD4+ and CD8+ repertoires, which had been sequenced separately. In TCRdb, the public reads were trimmed at Q25 with fastp and aligned with MiXCR, with productive beta chains retained. Records with the same CDR3 protein are collapsed into one entry carrying the most frequent genes and DNA. The authors' filters were not applied to this entry. In all, the sample holds roughly 320,000 distinct CDR3 sequences, and over 25% of those were seen once. The ten largest clonotypes hold approximately 12% of the sample.

There are a few counts of this clonotype. No antigen is known for it. Within one base of it there is no much larger clone, and no base qualities were kept. The paper's findings and limits, for the study overall: Some responding clones were found in pre-infection memory, which suggests that pre-existing cross-reactive memory T cells took part in the SARS-CoV-2 response. Contracting CD4+ clones turned up mainly in the CM and EM memory subsets, whereas EMRA was where CD8+ clones were enriched. Whether the second-wave clones peaking on day 37 were SARS-CoV-2 specific was not confirmed. Clones contracting from day 15 to 85 had balanced CD4/CD8 phenotypes, while a second wave expanding from day 15 to 37 was biased towards CD4+. The study covered only a couple of mild cases, and larger cohorts including severe cases with pre-infection samples were considered necessary.

Sequencing was carried out using PBMCs or a T cell subset sorted from them (not recorded which). The sequence derives from an adult woman who had mild COVID-19 (a few samples of this study predate the infection). The sample titles of this study are shuffled in the database, so cell type and time point are left out; the donor was told from shared clones. Recombination joined TRBV7-3 with TRBJ2-5; no D gene is confidently identified. The DNA sequence is given as TGTGCCAGCAGCTTTACCGCAGGATTCCAAGAGACCCAGTACTTC. The resulting protein is CASSFTAGFQETQYF.